This T cell receptor beta chain emerged from a study of shared clonotypes between healthy human individuals. On the study more broadly: Three plates were used per donor for CD4 naive, three for CD4 memory, two for CD8 naive and one for CD8 memory.

Assay: immunoSEQ multiplex PCR; the TCRdb copy retains only in-frame clones and omits some. Here the sample spans around 1.4 million clones, 98% being singletons. CDR3 size: 13 residues. CDR1 MNHEY and CDR2 SMNVEV come from the germline V gene (reference sequence). Trimming took off 7 bases at V and 1 base at J, with 10 bases between the two ends. Specimen: naive CD4+ T cells sorted from blood. Subset denoted: CD45RA+ positively selected. The genes are TRBV27 and TRBJ1-1; D is ambiguous. The receptor comes from a man in his thirties or forties in good health. CDR3 protein: CASTLRGNTEAFF. DNA for the CDR3: TGTGCCAGCACCCTCCGGGGGAACACTGAAGCTTTCTTT.